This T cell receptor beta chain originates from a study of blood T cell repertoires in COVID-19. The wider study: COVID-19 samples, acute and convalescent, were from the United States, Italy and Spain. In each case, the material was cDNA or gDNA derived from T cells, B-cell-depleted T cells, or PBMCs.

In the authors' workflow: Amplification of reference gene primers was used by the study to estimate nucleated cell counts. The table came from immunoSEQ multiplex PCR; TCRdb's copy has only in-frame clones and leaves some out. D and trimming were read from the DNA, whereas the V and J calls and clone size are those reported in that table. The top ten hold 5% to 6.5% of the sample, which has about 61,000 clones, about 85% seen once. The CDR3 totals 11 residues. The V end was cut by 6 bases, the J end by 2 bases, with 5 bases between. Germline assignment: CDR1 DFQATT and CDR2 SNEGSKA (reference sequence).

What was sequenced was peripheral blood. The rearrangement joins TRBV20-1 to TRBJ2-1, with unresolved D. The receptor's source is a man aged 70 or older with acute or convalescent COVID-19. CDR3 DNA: TGCAGTGCCAAGCCCTACAATGAGCAGTTCTTC. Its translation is CSAKPYNEQFF.